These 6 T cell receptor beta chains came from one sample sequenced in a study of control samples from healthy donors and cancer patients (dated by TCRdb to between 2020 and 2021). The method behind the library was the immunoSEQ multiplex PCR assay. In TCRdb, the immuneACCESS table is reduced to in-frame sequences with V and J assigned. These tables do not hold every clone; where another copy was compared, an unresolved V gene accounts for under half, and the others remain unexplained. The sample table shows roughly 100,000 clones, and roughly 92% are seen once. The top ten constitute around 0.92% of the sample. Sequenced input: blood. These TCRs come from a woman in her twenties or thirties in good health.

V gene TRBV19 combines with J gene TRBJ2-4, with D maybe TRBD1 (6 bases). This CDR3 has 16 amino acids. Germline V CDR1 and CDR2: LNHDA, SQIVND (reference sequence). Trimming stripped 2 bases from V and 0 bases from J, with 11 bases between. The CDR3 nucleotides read TGTGCCAGTAGTATAAGGGGGATTTTAGCCAAAAACATTCAGTACTTC. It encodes CASSIRGILAKNIQYF.

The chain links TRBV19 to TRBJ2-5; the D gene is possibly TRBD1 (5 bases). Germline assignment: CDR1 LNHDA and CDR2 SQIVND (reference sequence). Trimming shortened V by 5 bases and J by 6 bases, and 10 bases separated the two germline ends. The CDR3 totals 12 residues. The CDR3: CASSDMGQTQYF. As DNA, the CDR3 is TGTGCCAGTAGTGATATGGGGCAGACCCAGTACTTC.

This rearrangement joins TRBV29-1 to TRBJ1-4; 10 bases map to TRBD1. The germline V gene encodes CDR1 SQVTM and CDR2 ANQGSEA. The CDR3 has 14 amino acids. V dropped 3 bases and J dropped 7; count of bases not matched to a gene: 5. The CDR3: CSVETGQGSEKLFF. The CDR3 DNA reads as TGCAGCGTTGAGACGGGACAGGGGAGTGAAAAACTGTTTTTT.

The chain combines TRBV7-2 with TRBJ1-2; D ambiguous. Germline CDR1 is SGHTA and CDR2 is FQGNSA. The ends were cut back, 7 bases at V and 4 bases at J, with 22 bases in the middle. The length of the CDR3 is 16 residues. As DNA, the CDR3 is TGTGCCAGCACCTTCAACCTACACAGCGCGGGCTATGGCTACACCTTC. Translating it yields CASTFNLHSAGYGYTF.

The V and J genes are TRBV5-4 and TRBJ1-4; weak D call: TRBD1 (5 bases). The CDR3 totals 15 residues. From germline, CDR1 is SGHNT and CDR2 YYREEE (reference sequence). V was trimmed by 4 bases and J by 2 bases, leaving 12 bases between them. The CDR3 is CASSAFRGTNEKLFF. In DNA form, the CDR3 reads TGTGCCAGCAGCGCCTTTCGGGGGACTAATGAAAAACTGTTTTTT.

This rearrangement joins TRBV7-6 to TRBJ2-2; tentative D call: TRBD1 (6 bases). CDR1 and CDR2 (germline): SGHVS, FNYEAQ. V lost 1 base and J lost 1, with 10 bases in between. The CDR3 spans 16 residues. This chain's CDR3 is CASSLGPGQNTGELFF. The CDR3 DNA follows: TGTGCCAGCAGCTTAGGCCCGGGACAGAACACCGGGGAGCTGTTTTTT.